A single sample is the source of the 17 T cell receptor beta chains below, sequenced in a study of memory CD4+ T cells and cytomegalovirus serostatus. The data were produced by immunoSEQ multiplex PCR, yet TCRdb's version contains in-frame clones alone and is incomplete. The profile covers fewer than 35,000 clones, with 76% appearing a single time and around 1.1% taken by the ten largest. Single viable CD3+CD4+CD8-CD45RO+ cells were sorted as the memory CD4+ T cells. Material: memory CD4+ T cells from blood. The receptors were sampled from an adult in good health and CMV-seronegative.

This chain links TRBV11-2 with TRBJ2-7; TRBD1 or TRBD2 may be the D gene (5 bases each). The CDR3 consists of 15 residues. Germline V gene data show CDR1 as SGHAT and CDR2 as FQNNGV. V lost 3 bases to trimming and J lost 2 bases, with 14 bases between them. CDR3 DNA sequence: TGTGCCAGCAGCTTGGGGGTCGAACCAACCTACGAGCAGTACTTC. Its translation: CASSLGVEPTYEQYF.

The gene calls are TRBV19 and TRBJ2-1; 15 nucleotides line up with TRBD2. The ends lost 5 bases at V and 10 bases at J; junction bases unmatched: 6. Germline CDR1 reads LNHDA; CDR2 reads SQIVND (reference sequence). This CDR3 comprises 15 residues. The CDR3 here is CASSLGTSGGREQFF. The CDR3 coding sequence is TGTGCCAGTAGTTTGGGGACTAGCGGGGGGAGAGAGCAGTTCTTC.

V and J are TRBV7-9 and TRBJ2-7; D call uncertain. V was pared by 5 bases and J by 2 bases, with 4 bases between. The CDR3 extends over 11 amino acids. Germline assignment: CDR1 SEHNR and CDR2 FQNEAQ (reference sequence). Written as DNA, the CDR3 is TGTGCCAGCAGCGACACCTACGAGCAGTACTTC. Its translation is CASSDTYEQYF.

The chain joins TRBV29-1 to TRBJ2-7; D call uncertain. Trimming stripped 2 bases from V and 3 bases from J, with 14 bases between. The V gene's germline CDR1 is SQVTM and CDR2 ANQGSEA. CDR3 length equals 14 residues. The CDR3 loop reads CSVELAGSRYEQYF. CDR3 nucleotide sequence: TGCAGCGTTGAACTGGCAGGCTCTCGCTACGAGCAGTACTTC.

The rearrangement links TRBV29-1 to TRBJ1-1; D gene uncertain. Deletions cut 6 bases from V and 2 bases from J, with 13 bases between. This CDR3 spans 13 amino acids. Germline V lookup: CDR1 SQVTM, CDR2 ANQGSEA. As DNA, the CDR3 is TGCAGCGTCCAACTATACTTCAACACTGAAGCTTTCTTT. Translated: CSVQLYFNTEAFF.

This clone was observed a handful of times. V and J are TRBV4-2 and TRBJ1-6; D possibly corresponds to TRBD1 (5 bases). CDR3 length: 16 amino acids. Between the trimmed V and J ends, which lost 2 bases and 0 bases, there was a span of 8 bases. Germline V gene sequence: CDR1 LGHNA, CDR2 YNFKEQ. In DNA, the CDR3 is TGTGCCAGCAGCCAACGGACAAGCTCCTATAATTCACCCCTCCACTTT. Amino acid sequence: CASSQRTSSYNSPLHF.

The CDR3 DNA is TGTGCCAGCAGCGTATACCTCTCTAGCGGGGGGGTCCATGAGCAGTTCTTC. This gives the protein CASSVYLSSGGVHEQFF. The chain uses TRBV9 and TRBJ2-1, with 12 bases fitting TRBD2. The germline V gene encodes CDR1 SGDLS and CDR2 YYNGEE. The CDR3 extends over 17 amino acids. V lost 1 base and J lost 8; bases outside the gene matches: 10.

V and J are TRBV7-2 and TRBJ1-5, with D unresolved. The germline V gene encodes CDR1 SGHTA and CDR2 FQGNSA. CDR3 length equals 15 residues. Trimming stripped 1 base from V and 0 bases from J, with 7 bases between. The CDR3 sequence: CASSLGGNSNQPQHF. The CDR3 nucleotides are TGTGCCAGCAGCTTAGGAGGAAATAGCAATCAGCCCCAGCATTTT. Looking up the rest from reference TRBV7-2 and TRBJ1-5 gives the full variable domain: GAGVSQSPSNKVTEKGKDVELRCDPISGHTALYWYRQSLGQGLEFLIYFQGNSAPDKSGLPSDRFSAERTGGSVSTLTIQRTQQEDSAVYLCASSLGGNSNQPQHFGDGTRLSIL.

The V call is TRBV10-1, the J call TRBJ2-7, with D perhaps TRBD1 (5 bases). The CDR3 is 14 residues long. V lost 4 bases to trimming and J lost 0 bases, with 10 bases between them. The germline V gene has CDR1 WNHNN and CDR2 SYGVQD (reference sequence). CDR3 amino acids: CASSVRTRSYEQYF. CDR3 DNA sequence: TGCGCCAGCAGTGTGAGGACACGCTCCTACGAGCAGTACTTC.

The CDR3 is CASSVLGGIETQYF. CDR3 DNA sequence: TGTGCCAGCAGTGTACTTGGAGGGATAGAGACCCAGTACTTC. The V call is TRBV25-1, the J call TRBJ2-5, with D possibly TRBD2 on 6 matching bases. CDR1 is MGHDK, CDR2 SYGVNS, per germline. The CDR3 spans 14 residues. V lost 4 bases to trimming and J lost 4 bases, with 13 bases between them.

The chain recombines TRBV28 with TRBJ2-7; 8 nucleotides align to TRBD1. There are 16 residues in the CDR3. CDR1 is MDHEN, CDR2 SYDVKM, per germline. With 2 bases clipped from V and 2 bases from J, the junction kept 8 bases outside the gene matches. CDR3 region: CASSLPQGARAYEQYF. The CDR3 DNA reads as TGTGCCAGCAGTTTACCTCAGGGGGCGCGGGCCTACGAGCAGTACTTC.

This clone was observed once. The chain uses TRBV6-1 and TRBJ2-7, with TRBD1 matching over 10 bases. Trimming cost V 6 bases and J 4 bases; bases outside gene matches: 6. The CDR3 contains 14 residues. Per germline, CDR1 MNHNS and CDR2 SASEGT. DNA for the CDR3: TGTGCCAGCAGACAGGGACAGGGGTCATACGAGCAGTACTTC. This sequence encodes CASRQGQGSYEQYF.

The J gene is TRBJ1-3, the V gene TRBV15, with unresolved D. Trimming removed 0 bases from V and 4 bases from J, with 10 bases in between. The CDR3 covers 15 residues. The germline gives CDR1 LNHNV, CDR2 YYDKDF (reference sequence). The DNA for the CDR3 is TGTGCCACCAGCAGAGATGCAGGAGCAGGAAACACCATATATTTT. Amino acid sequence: CATSRDAGAGNTIYF.

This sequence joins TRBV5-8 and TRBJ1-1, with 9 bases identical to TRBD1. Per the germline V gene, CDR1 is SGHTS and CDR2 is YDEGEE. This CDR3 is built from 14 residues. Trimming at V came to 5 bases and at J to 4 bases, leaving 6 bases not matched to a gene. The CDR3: CASRKQGAGTEAFF. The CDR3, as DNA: TGTGCCAGCAGGAAACAGGGGGCTGGCACTGAAGCTTTCTTT.

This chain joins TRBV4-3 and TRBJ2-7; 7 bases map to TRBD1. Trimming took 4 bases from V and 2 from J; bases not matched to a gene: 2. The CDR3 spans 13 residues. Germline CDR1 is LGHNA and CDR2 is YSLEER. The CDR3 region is CASSRDRAYEQYF. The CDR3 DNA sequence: TGCGCCAGCAGCCGTGACAGGGCCTACGAGCAGTACTTC.

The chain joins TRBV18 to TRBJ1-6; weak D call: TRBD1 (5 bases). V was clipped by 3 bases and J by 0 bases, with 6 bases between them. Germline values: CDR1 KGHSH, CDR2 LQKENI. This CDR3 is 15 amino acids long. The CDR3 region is CASSPQGSYNSPLHF. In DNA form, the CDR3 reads TGTGCCAGCTCACCTCAGGGCTCCTATAATTCACCCCTCCACTTT.

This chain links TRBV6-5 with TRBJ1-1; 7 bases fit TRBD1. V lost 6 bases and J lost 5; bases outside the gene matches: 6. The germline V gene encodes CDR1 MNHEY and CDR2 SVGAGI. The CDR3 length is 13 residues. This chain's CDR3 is CASSLTGQTEAFF. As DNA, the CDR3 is TGTGCCAGCAGCCTGACAGGGCAAACTGAAGCTTTCTTT.